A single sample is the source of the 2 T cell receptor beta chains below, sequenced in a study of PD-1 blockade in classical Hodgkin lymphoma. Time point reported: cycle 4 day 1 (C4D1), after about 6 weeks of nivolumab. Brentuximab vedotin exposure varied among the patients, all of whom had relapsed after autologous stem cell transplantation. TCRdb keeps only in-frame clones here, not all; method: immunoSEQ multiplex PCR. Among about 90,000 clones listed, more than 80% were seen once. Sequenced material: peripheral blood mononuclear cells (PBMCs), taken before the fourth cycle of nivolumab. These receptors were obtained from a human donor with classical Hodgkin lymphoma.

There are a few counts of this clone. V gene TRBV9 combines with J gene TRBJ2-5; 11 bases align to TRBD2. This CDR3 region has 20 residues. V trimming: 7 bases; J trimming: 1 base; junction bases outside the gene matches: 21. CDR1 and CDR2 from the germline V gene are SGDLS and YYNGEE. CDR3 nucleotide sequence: TGTGCCAGCCGGGGTGAAGGTAGAGGGGCTAGCGGGAGGCTCCAAGAGACCCAGTACTTC. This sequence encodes CASRGEGRGASGRLQETQYF.

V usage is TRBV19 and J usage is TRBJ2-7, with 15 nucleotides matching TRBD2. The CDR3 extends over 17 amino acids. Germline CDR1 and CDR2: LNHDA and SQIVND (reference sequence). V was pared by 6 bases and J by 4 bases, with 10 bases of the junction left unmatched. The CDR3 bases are TGTGCCAGTAGCCCGGGACTAGCGGGAGGTGGCCAGTACGAGCAGTACTTC. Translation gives CASSPGLAGGGQYEQYF.